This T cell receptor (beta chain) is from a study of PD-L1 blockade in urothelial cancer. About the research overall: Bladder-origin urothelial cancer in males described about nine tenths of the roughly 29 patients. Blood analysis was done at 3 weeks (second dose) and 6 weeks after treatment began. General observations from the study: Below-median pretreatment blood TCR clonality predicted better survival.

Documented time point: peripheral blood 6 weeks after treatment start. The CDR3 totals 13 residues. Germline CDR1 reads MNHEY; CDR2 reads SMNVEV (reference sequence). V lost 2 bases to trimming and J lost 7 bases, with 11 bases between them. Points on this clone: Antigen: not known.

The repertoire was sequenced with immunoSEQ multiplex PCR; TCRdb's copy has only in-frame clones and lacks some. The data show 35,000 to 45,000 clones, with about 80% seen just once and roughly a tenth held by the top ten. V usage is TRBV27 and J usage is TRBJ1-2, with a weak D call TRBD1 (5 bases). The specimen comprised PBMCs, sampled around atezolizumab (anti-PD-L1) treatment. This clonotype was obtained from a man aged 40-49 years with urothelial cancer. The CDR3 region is CASSLNERGGYTF. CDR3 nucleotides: TGTGCCAGCAGTTTAAACGAAAGGGGTGGCTACACCTTC.